A single sample gave rise to the 13 T cell receptor beta chains below, sequenced in a study of blood T cells in healthy people across ages. PCR was performed a second time for about 6 to 12 cycles using a sample-barcoded 5' primer and a J-beta primer mix. A single record per CDR3 protein comes from TCRdb applying MiXCR to the 5' RACE reads. This sample has approximately 2,000,000 distinct CDR3 sequences, with 35% to 50% found just once. Sequencing was performed on blood. These receptors came from a human donor in good health.

Only a few counts were recorded for this clonotype. V usage is TRBV7-9 and J usage is TRBJ2-7; D unresolved. The germline V and J ends were trimmed by 3 bases and 1 base, with 10 bases remaining between them. The CDR3 consists of 14 residues. Germline CDR1 reads SEHNR; CDR2 reads FQNEAQ (reference sequence). The CDR3 region has the DNA TGTGCCAGCAGCTTTACGAGTATTTCCTACGAGCAGTACTTC. Its protein product is CASSFTSISYEQYF. Complete variable domain (other parts from reference TRBV7-9 and TRBJ2-7): DTGVSQNPRHKITKRGQNVTFRCDPISEHNRLYWYRQTLGQGPEFLTYFQNEAQLEKSRLLSDRFSAERPKGSFSTLEIQRTEQGDSAMYLCASSFTSISYEQYFGPGTRLTVT.

This clonotype was found a few times. The chain couples TRBV5-1 to TRBJ2-1; TRBD2 matches 11 bases. This CDR3 has 16 residues. V lost 7 bases and J lost 1; bases outside the gene matches: 7. Germline CDR1 and CDR2: SGHRS and YFSETQ. The CDR3 here is CASATSSGGSYNEQFF. The CDR3 DNA reads as TGCGCCAGCGCCACTTCTAGCGGGGGGTCCTACAATGAGCAGTTCTTC.

This clonotype came up a few times. The chain joins TRBV4-2 to TRBJ2-1, with no clear D. This CDR3 has 13 residues. V was pared by 4 bases and J by 6 bases, with 10 bases between. In germline, CDR1 is LGHNA, CDR2 YNFKEQ. The CDR3 bases are TGTGCCAGCAGCCCCACTCGGGCCAATGAGCAGTTCTTC. This translates into CASSPTRANEQFF.

The chain employs TRBV6-5 and TRBJ2-5; 9 positions agree with TRBD2. The end of the DNA is better explained by TRBJ2-7, so the J call may be wrong. Germline V gene lookup returns CDR1 MNHEY and CDR2 SVGAGI. The CDR3 runs to 16 residues. This CDR3 reads CATKLVGTSRNYEQYF. The CDR3 nucleotides read TGTGCCACCAAGTTAGTGGGGACTAGCAGGAACTACGAGCAGTACTTC.

The rearrangement joins TRBV3-1 to TRBJ2-3, with D maybe TRBD1 (5 bases). CDR1 and CDR2 (germline): LGHDT, YNNKEL (reference sequence). Trimming stripped 6 bases from V and 6 bases from J, with 10 bases between. The CDR3 totals 12 residues. The CDR3 reads CASSPGMDTQYF. CDR3 coding DNA: TGTGCCAGCAGTCCAGGGATGGATACGCAGTATTTT.

With respect to this clonotype: Mismatch with germline at one junction end may stem from a read error. CDR3 in DNA: TGTGCCAGCAGCTTAGCCTTTGGAGGGACAGGACCTAATCAGCCCCGGCATTTT. Amino acids: CASSLAFGGTGPNQPRHF. The chain carries TRBV7-9 and TRBJ1-5; TRBD1 matches at 8 bases. From germline, CDR1 is SEHNR and CDR2 FQNEAQ (reference sequence). The length of the CDR3 is 18 residues.

A few counts support this clonotype. The rearrangement uses TRBV29-1 and TRBJ2-1; TRBD1 aligns across 8 bases. This CDR3 spans 15 amino acids. Germline CDR1 and CDR2: SQVTM and ANQGSEA. With V trimmed by 3 bases and J by 4 bases, 8 bases remained unmatched. CDR3 in amino acids: CSVDPPDRVYNEQFF. CDR3 coding DNA: TGCAGCGTTGACCCACCGGACAGGGTGTACAATGAGCAGTTCTTC.

The chain combines TRBV20-1 with TRBJ2-1; TRBD1 matches at 8 bases. Germline CDR1 and CDR2: DFQATT and SNEGSKA (reference sequence). This CDR3 comprises 13 residues. V lost 3 bases, J lost 6 bases, and 4 bases stayed unmatched. DNA of the CDR3: TGCAGTGCTAGTTATACAGGGGGCAATGAGCAGTTCTTC. Amino acids: CSASYTGGNEQFF.

The table lists this clonotype with a count of one. The chain is built from TRBV2 and TRBJ2-5; D remains unclear. The V gene lost 7 bases and the J gene lost 4 bases, with 19 bases spanning the gap. Germline V gene sequence: CDR1 SNHLY, CDR2 FYNNEI. This CDR3 is 15 amino acids long. CDR3 residues: CASTSRSLSRETQYF. The CDR3, as DNA: TGTGCCAGCACAAGCAGGTCTTTAAGCCGAGAGACCCAGTACTTC. The variable domain in full, with the rest retrieved from reference TRBV2 and TRBJ2-5, is EPEVTQTPSHQVTQMGQEVILRCVPISNHLYFYWYRQILGQKVEFLVSFYNNEISEKSEIFDDQFSVERPDGSNFTLKIRSTKLEDSAMYFCASTSRSLSRETQYFGPGTRLLVL.

The gene calls are TRBV4-3 and TRBJ2-3; D is perhaps TRBD2 (5 bases). V was trimmed by 0 bases and J by 1 base, leaving 11 bases between them. The CDR3 covers 16 residues. In germline, CDR1 is LGHNA, CDR2 YSLEER. CDR3 region: CASSQDLRVGTDTQYF. The DNA for the CDR3 is TGCGCCAGCAGCCAAGATTTGCGGGTCGGCACAGATACGCAGTATTTT.

The chain has TRBV12-3 or TRBV12-4 and TRBJ2-3; the D call may be TRBD1 or TRBD2 (5 bases each). The CDR3 is 15 amino acids. With 4 bases removed from V and 3 bases from J, the gap between germline ends came to 14 bases. CDR3 bases: TGTGCCAGCAGTTCGCCCGGGACCAAGACAGATACGCAGTATTTT. It codes for CASSSPGTKTDTQYF.

This clonotype was detected a few times. This chain links TRBV6-2 or TRBV6-3 with TRBJ1-2, with D maybe TRBD1 (6 bases). V lost 3 bases and J 2 bases, leaving 16 bases between the germline ends. The CDR3 loop spans 16 amino acids. Germline V lookup: CDR1 MNHEY, CDR2 SVGEGT. CDR3 nucleotides: TGTGCCAGCAGTTATCATCCTCAGGGGAACAACTATGGCTACACCTTC. This gives the protein CASSYHPQGNNYGYTF.

The chain recombines TRBV27 with TRBJ1-2; 9 bases line up with TRBD1. The length of the CDR3 is 15 residues. CDR1 and CDR2 (germline): MNHEY, SMNVEV (reference sequence). V dropped 1 base and J dropped 8; count of bases not matched to a gene: 8. The CDR3 loop is CASSLFPTGGEGYTF. The CDR3 DNA sequence: TGTGCCAGCAGTTTATTTCCGACAGGGGGGGAAGGCTACACCTTC.